The 3 T cell receptor beta chains presented below share a single source sample, sequenced in a study of human T cells and chemical hapten exposure. It was unfractionated whole blood from which total RNA was extracted. MiXCR was run by TCRdb on the 5' RACE reads, yielding one entry per CDR3 protein. The repertoire holds some 150,000 distinct CDR3 sequences, with 3.5% to 5% as singletons. These receptors were taken from a female donor in good health.

This sequence joins TRBV5-6 and TRBJ1-1, with D unresolved. The CDR3 is made up of 15 amino acids. CDR1 and CDR2 from the germline V gene are SGHDT and YYEEEE. Between the trimmed V and J ends, which lost 1 base and 0 bases, there was a span of 10 bases. The CDR3 loop reads CASSLFLQLNTEAFF. The CDR3 DNA follows: TGTGCCAGCAGCTTGTTCTTGCAGCTGAACACTGAAGCTTTCTTT.

The CDR3 protein is CASSLRGGGNLPQHF. CDR3 sequence (DNA): TGTGCCAGCAGTTTAAGGGGGGGGGGGAATTTGCCCCAGCATTTT. The genes are TRBV28 and TRBJ1-5; a weak D match, TRBD1 (6 bases). The CDR3 is 15 amino acids. V was shortened by 2 bases and J by 9 bases, with 17 bases between the two germline ends. CDR1 and CDR2 (germline): MDHEN, SYDVKM. Full variable domain (outside the CDR3, taken from reference TRBV28 and TRBJ1-5): DVKVTQSSRYLVKRTGEKVFLECVQDMDHENMFWYRQDPGLGLRLIYFSYDVKMKEKGDIPEGYSVSREKKERFSLILESASTNQTSMYLCASSLRGGGNLPQHFGDGTRLSIL.

This clonotype has at least ten counts. This rearrangement joins TRBV14 to TRBJ2-1; D uncertain. Looked up from germline, CDR1 is SGHDN and CDR2 is FVKESK. V was pared by 0 bases and J by 9 bases, with 15 bases between. This CDR3 comprises 15 residues. In DNA, the CDR3 is TGTGCCAGCAGCCAAGACGAATTTGGGTGGGGTGAGCAGTTCTTC. Amino acid sequence: CASSQDEFGWGEQFF.